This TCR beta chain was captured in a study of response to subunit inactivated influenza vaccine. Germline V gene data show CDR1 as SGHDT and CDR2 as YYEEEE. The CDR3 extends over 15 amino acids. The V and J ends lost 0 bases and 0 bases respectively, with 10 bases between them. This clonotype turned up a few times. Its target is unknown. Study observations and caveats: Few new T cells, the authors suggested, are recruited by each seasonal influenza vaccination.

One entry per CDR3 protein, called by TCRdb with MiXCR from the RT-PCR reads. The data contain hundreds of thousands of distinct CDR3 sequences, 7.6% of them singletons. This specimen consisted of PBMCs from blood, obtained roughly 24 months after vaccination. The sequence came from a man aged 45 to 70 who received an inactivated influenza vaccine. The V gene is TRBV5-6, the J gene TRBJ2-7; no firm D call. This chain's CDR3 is CASSLGLRSSYEQYF. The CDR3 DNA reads TGTGCCAGCAGCTTGGGGCTCAGGAGCTCCTACGAGCAGTACTTC.